This T cell receptor beta chain was documented in a study of blood T cell repertoires in COVID-19. Study background: T cells, B-cell-depleted T cells, or PBMCs supplied cDNA or gDNA.

The data were produced by immunoSEQ multiplex PCR, yet TCRdb's version contains in-frame clones alone and is incomplete. The sample carries 85,000 to 130,000 clones, approximately 86% recorded once. Germline assignment: CDR1 SGHRS and CDR2 YFSETQ. The CDR3 sequence is 14 residues long. J was trimmed by 8 bases and V by 1 base; bases with no gene match: 6. This receptor was obtained from a woman aged 60-75 years with acute or convalescent COVID-19. Sequencing was performed on peripheral blood. The V call is TRBV5-1, the J call TRBJ2-1; 7 bases match TRBD2. The DNA for the CDR3 is TGCGCCAGCAGCTTGTGGCGGGAGTTCGATGAGCAGTTCTTC. It codes for CASSLWREFDEQFF.